The sequence of this T cell receptor beta chain was determined in a study of T cell repertoires in cytomegalovirus infection. For the study at large: Recently identified HLA-C-restricted CMV epitopes were used, and well-studied HLA-B-restricted CMV epitopes were used as well. It can be stated that public TCR beta signatures indicated CMV infection as well as a matching HLA type.

TCRdb reprocessed the reads via MiXCR and lists one record per CDR3 protein. The sample has 450,000 to 650,000 distinct CDR3 sequences; roughly 43% are singletons. Remarks on this clonotype: Its antigen is not identified.

This receptor was identified in a human donor in good health (CMV status not recorded). Some clones in this sample may be carry-over from other donors' samples. The sequenced sample was cultured PBMCs, obtained from culture after CMV antigen stimulation.

The CDR3: CASGLPAGGQFF. In nucleotides, the CDR3 is TGTGCTAGTGGCCTCCCGGCGGGGGGCCAGTTCTTC. This sequence joins TRBV12-5 and TRBJ2-1; 8 bases match TRBD2. The CDR3 is 12 amino acids. The trim removed 6 bases at V and 13 bases at J, leaving 8 bases unmatched. The germline V gene encodes CDR1 LGHNT and CDR2 FRNRAP. Combining the CDR3 with reference TRBV12-5 and TRBJ2-1 gives the whole variable domain DARVTQTPRHKVTEMGQEVTMRCQPILGHNTVFWYRQTMMQGLELLAYFRNRAPLDDSGMPKDRFSAEMPDATLATLKIQPSEPRDSAVYFCASGLPAGGQFFGPGTRLTVL.